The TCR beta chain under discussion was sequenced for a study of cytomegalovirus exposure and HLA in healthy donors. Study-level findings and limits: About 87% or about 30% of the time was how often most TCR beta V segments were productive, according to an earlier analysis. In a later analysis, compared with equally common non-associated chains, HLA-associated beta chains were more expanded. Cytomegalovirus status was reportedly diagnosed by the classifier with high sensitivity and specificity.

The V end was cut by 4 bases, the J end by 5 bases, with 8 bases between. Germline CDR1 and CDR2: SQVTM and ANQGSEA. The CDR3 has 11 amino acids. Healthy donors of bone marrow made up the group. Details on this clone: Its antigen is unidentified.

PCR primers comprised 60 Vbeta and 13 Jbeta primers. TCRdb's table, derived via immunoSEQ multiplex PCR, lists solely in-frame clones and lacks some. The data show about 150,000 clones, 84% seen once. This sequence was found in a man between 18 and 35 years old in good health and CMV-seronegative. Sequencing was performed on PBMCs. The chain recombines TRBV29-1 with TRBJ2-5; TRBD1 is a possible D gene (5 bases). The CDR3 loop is CSVGTPETQYF. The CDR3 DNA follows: TGCAGCGTTGGGACACCCGAGACCCAGTACTTC.